The present entry profiles one T cell receptor (beta chain) with its context. The antigen remains undetermined. The sample originates from a study of blood T cells in healthy people across ages. Study overall: Using template switching, researchers captured about one barcoded beta molecule for each two T cells.

It was with a sample-barcoded 5' primer and a J-beta primer mix that a second PCR of roughly 7 to 12 cycles was run. Every single cDNA molecule received a tag from a template-switch adaptor with 12 random nucleotides. TCRdb ran MiXCR on the 5' RACE reads and lists one entry per CDR3 protein. The table shows 850,000 to 1,000,000 distinct CDR3 sequences, with around 54% occurring only once. Germline CDR1 reads SGDLS; CDR2 reads YYNGEE. CDR3 length equals 14 residues. V was cut by 0 bases and J by 4 bases, with 9 bases left in between. Overall study findings and caveats: Naive T cell percentage showed a strong correlation with the diversity of TCR beta.

The TCR comes from a woman aged 55 to 70 in good health. This chain links TRBV9 with TRBJ2-3, with D hard to call. Sample: blood. CDR3 sequence: CASSVGREADTQYF. Written as DNA, the CDR3 is TGTGCCAGCAGCGTAGGGAGAGAGGCAGATACGCAGTATTTT.